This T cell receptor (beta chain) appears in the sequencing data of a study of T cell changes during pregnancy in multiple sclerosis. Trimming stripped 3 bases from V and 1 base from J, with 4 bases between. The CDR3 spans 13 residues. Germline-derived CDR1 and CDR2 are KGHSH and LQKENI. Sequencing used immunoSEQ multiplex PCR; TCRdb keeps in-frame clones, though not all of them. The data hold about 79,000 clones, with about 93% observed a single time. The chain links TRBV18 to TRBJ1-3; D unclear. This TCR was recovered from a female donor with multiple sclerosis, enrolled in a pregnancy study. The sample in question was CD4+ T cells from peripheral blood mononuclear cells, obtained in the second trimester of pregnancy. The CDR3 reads CASSPPSGNTIYF. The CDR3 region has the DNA TGTGCCAGCTCACCTCCTTCTGGAAACACCATATATTTT. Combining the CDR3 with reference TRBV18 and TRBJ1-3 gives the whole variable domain NAGVMQNPRHLVRRRGQEARLRCSPMKGHSHVYWYRQLPEEGLKFMVYLQKENIIDESGMPKERFSAEFPKEGPSILRIQQVVRGDSAAYFCASSPPSGNTIYFGEGSWLTVV.